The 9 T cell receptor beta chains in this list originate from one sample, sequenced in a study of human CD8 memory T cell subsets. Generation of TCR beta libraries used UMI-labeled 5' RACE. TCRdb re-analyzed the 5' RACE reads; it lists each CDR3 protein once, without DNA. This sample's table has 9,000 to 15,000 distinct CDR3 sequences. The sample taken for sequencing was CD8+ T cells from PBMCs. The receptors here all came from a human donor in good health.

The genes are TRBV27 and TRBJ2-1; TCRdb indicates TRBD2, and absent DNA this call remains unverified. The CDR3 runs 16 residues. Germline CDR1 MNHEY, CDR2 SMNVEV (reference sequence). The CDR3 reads CASSLLVGRSHNEQFF.

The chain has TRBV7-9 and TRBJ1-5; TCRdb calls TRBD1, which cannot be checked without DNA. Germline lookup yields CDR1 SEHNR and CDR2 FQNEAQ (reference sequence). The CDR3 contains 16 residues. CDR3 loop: CASSVSTGSLNQPQHF.

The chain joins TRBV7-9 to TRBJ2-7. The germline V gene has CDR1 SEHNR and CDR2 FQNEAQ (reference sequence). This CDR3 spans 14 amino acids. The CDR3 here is CASVRGYTSYEQYF.

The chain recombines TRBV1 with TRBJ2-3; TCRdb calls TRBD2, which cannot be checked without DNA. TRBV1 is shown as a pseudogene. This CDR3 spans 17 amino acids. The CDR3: CTSSPDIAGASTDTQYF.

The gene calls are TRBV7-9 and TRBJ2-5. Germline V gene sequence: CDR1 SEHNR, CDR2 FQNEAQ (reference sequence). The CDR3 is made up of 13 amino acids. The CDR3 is CASSFFAEETQYF.

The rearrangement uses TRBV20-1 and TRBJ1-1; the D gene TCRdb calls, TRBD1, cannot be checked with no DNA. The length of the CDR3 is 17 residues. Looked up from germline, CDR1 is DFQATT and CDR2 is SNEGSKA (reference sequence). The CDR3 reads CSATDRGRPHWNTEAFF.

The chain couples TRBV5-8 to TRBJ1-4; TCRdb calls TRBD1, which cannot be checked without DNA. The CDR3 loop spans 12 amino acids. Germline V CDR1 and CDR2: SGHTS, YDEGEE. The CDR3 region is CASSRDHWELFF.

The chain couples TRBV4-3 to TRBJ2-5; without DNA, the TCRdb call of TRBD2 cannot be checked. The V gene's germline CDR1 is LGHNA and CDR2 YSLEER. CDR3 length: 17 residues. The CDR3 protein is CASSPGGSGDPQETQYF.

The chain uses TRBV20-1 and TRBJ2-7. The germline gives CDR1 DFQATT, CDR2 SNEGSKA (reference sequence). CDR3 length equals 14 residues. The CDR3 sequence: CSARDHIGHYEQYF.